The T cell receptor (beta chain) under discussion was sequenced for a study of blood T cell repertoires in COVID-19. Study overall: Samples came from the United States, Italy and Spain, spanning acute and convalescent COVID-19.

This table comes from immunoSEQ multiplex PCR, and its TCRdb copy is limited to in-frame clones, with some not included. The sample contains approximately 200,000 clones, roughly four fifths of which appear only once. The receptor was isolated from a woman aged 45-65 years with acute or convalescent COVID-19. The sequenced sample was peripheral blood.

CDR3 loop: CASSATGVGYGYTF. In DNA, the CDR3 is TGTGCCAGCAGTGCCACAGGGGTCGGCTATGGCTACACCTTC. The chain carries TRBV2 and TRBJ1-2; 7 bases agree with TRBD1. The junction had 6 bases not matched to a gene; V was cut back by 4 bases and J by 4 bases. The germline V gene has CDR1 SNHLY and CDR2 FYNNEI. The CDR3 has 14 amino acids.